This TCR beta chain was recorded in a study of CD8+ T cells in alopecia areata. Extracted RNA was reverse transcribed, and the resulting cDNA served as sequencing template. TCRdb keeps only in-frame clones here, not all; method: immunoSEQ multiplex PCR. Found here are about 190,000 clones, 60% of them singletons; the top ten hold 0.95% to 1.1%. Trimming took 4 bases from V and 2 from J; bases not matched to a gene: 1. The CDR3 contains 14 residues. Per the germline V gene, CDR1 is KGHSH and CDR2 is LQKENI. Treatment described: oral pan-JAK inhibitor, 5-10 mg twice daily. This chain joins TRBV18 and TRBJ2-3; 9 nucleotides agree with TRBD2. This clonotype originated in a human donor with alopecia areata. The sample consisted of CD4+ T cells sorted from blood, taken at week 24, from a patient treated with tofacitinib. CDR3 bases: TGTGCCAGCTCACTAGCGGGGGTCACAGATACGCAGTATTTT. Amino acids: CASSLAGVTDTQYF.